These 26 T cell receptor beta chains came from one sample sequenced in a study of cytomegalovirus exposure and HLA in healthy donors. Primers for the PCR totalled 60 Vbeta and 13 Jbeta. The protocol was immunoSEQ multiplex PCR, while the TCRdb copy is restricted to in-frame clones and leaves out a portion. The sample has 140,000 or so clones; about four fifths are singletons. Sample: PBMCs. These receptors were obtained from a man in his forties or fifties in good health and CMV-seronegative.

The chain's CDR3 is CSVPIFVGTGSYGYTF. DNA of the CDR3: TGCAGCGTCCCCATTTTTGTCGGGACTGGGAGCTATGGCTACACCTTC. V is TRBV29-1 and J is TRBJ1-2, with a tentative D call TRBD1 (5 bases). The V and J ends lost 6 bases and 4 bases respectively, with 24 bases between them. This CDR3 spans 16 amino acids. Germline lookup yields CDR1 SQVTM and CDR2 ANQGSEA. Complete variable domain (other parts from reference TRBV29-1 and TRBJ1-2): SAVISQKPSRDICQRGTSLTIQCQVDSQVTMMFWYRQQPGQSLTLIATANQGSEATYESGFVIDKFPISRPNLTFSTLTVSNMSPEDSSIYLCSVPIFVGTGSYGYTFGSGTRLTVV.

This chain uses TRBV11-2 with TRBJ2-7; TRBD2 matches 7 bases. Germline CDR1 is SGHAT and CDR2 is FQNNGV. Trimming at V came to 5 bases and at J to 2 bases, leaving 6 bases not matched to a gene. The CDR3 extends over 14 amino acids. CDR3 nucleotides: TGTGCCAGCAGCATTGCGGGGGTAACCTACGAGCAGTACTTC. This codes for CASSIAGVTYEQYF.

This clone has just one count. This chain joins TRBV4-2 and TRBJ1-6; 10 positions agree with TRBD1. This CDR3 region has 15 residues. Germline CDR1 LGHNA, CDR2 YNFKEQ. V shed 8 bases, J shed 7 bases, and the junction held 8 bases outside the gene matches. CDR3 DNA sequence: TGTGCCAGCGGAGCTGGGACAGGGGTAAATTCACCCCTCCACTTT. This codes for CASGAGTGVNSPLHF.

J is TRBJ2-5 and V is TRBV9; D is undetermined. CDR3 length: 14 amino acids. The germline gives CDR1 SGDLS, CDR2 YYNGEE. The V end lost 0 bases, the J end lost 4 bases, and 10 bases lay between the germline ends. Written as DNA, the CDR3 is TGTGCCAGCAGCGTAGAAGGAGAACGAGAGACCCAGTACTTC. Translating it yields CASSVEGERETQYF.

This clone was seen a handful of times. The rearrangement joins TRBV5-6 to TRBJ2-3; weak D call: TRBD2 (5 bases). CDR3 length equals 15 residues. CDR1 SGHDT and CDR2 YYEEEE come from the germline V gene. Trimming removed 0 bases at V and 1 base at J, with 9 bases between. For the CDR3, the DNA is TGTGCCAGCAGCTTGGGACTACGACGCACAGATACGCAGTATTTT. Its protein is CASSLGLRRTDTQYF.

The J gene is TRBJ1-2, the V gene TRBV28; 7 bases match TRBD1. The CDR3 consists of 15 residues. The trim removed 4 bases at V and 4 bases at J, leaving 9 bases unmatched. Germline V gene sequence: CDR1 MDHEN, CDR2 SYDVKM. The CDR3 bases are TGTGCCAGCAGTTCCGCCGGGACAGCGACCTATGGCTACACCTTC. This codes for CASSSAGTATYGYTF.

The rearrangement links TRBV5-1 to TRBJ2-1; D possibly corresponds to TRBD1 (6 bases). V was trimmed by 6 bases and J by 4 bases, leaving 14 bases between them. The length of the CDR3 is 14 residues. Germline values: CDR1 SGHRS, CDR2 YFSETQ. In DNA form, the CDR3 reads TGCGCCAGCACGGCATCAACAGGGTACAATGAGCAGTTCTTC. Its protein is CASTASTGYNEQFF.

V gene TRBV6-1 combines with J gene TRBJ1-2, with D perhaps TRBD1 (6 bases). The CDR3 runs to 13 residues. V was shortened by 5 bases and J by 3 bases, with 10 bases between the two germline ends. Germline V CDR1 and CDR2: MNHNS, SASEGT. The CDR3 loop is CASSPGADYGYTF. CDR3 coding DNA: TGTGCCAGCAGTCCAGGGGCTGACTATGGCTACACCTTC.

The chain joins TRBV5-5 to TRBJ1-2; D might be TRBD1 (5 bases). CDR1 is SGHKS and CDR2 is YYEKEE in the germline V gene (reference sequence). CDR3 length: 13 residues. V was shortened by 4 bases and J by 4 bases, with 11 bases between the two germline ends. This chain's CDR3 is CASSPFDSYGYTF. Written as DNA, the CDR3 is TGTGCCAGCAGCCCGTTCGACAGCTATGGCTACACCTTC.

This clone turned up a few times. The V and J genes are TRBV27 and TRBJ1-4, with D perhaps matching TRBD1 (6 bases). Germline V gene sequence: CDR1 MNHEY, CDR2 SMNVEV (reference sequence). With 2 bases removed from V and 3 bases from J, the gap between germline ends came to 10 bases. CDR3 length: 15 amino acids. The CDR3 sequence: CASSLRQAPNEKLFF. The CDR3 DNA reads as TGTGCCAGCAGTTTAAGACAGGCCCCTAATGAAAAACTGTTTTTT.

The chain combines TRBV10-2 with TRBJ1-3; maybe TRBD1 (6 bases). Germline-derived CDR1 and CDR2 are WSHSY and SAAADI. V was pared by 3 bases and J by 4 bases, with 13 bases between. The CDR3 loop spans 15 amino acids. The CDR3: CASSDLQGSGNTIYF. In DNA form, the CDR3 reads TGCGCCAGCAGTGATTTACAGGGATCAGGAAACACCATATATTTT.

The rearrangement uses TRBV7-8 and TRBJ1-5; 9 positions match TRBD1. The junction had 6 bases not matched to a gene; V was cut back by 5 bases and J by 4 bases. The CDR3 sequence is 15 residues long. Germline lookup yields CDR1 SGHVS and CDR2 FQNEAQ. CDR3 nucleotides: TGTGCCAGCAGCCTCGACAGGGGGAGGAATCAGCCCCAGCATTTT. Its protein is CASSLDRGRNQPQHF.

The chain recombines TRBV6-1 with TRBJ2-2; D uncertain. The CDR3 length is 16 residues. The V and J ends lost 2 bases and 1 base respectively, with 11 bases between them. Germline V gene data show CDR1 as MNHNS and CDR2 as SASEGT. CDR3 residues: CASSESNILNTGELFF. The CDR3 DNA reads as TGTGCCAGCAGTGAAAGCAATATTTTGAACACCGGGGAGCTGTTTTTT.

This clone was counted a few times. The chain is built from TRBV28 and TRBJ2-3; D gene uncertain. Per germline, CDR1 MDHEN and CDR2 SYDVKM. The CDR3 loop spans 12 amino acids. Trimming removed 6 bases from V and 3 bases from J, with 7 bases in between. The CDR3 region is CASSLITDTQYF. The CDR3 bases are TGTGCCAGCAGCTTAATAACAGATACGCAGTATTTT.

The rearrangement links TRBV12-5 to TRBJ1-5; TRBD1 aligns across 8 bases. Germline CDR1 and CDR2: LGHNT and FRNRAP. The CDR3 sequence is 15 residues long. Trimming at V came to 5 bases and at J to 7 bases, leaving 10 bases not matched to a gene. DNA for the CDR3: TGTGCTAGTGGTCCGCGGACAGGGAGGGGGCAGCCCCAGCATTTT. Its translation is CASGPRTGRGQPQHF.

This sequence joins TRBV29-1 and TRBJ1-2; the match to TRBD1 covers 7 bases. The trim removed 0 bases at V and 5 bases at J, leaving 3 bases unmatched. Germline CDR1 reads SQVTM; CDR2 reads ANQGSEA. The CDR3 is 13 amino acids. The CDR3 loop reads CSVEDLGQYGYTF. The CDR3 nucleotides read TGCAGCGTTGAAGATCTGGGACAGTATGGCTACACCTTC.

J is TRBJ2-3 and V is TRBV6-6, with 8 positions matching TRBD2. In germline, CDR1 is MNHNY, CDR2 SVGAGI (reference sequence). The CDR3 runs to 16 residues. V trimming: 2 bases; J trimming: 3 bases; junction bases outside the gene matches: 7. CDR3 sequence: CASSYPGGDGTDTQYF. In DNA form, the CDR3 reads TGTGCCAGCAGTTACCCGGGAGGGGATGGGACAGATACGCAGTATTTT.

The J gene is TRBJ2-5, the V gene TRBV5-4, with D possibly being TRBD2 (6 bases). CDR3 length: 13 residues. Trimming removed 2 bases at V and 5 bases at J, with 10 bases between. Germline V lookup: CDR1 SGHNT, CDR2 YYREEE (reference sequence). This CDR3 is CASSLAGRETQYF. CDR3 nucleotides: TGTGCCAGCAGCTTAGCGGGTCGGGAGACCCAGTACTTC.

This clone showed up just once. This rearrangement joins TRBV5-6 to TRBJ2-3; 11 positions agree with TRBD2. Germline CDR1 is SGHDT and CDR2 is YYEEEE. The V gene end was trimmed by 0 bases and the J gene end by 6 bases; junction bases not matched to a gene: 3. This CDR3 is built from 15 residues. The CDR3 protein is CASSLGSGGADTQYF. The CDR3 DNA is TGTGCCAGCAGCTTGGGTAGCGGGGGGGCCGATACGCAGTATTTT.

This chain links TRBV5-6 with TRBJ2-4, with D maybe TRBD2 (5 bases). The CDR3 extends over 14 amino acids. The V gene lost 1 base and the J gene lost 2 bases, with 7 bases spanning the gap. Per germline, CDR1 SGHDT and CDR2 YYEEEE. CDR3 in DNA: TGTGCCAGCAGCTTGCGGGGAACCAAAAACATTCAGTACTTC. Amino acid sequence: CASSLRGTKNIQYF.

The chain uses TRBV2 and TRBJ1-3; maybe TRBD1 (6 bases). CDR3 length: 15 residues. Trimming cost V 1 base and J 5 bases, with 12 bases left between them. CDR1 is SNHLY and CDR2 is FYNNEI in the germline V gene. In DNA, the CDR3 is TGTGCCAGCAGTGAAGTGGGGGGGGCGAGAAACACCATATATTTT. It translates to CASSEVGGARNTIYF.

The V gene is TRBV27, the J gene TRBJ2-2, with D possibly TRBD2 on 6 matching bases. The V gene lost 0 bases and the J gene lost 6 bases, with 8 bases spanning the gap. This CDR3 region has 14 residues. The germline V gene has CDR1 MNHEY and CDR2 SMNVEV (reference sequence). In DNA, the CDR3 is TGTGCCAGCAGTTTATCGTCGGGAGCCGGGGAGCTGTTTTTT. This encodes CASSLSSGAGELFF.

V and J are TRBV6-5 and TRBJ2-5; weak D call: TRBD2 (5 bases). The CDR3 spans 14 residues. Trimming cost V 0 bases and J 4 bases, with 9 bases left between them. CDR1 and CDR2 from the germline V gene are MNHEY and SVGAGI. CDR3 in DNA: TGTGCCAGCAGTTACTCCGGGGTCGCAGAGACCCAGTACTTC. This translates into CASSYSGVAETQYF.

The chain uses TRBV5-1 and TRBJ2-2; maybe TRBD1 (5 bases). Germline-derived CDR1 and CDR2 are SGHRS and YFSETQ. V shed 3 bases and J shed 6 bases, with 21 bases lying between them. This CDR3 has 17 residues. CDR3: CASSSSITWGSSGELFF. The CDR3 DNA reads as TGCGCCAGCAGCTCCTCGATTACCTGGGGCTCGTCCGGGGAGCTGTTTTTT.

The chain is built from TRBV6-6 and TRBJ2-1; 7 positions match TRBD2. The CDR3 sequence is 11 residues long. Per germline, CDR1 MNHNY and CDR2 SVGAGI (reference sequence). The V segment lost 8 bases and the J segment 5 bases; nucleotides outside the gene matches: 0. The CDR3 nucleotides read TGTGCCAGCGGGAGGGACAATGAGCAGTTCTTC. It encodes CASGRDNEQFF.

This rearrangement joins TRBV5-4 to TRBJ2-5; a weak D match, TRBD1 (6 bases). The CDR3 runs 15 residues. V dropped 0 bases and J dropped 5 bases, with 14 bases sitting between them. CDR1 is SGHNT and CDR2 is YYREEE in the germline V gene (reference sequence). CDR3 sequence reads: CASSLDREWWETQYF. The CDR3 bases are TGTGCCAGCAGCTTGGACAGGGAGTGGTGGGAGACCCAGTACTTC.